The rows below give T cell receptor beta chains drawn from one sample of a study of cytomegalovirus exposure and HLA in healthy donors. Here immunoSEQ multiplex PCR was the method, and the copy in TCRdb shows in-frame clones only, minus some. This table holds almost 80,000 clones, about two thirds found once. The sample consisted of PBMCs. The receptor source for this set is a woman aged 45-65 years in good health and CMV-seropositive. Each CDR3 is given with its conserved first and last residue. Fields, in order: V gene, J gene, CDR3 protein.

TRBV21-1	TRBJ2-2	CASSKTSGRDTGELFF
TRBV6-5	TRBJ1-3	CASRPQASGNTIYF
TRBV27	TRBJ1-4	CASRLLGQDNEKLFF
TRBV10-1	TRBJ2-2	CASSEGQVGELFF
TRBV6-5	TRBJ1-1	CASSHRDREVTEAFF
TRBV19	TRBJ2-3	CASSQGPADTQYF
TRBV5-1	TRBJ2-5	CASSLFGETQYF
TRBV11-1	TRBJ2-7	CASSLTGTGTYEQYF
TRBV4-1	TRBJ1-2	CAGSQETGWNAGYTF
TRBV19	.	CASSITSDLGETQYF
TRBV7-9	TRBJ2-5	CASSATDRGLETQYF
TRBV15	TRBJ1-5	CATSRASGGSNQPQHF
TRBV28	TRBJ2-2	CAAMGGNTGELFF
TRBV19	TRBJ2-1	CASRVLGQGGIRHGNEQFF
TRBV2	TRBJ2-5	CASRAYLEHAETQYF
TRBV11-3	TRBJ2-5	CASSSPPTGGHQETQYF
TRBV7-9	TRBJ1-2	CASSLPSRDFYTF
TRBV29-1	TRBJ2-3	CSVGSRRGGLGTQYF
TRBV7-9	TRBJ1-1	CASSQHPGTGENTEAFF
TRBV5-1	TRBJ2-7	CASRTGFTLGYEQYF
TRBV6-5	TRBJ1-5	CASRRNSNQPQHF
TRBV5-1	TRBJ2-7	CASSLVAGKYEQYF
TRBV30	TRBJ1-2	CAWSEGLHYGYTF
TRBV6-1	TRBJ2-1	CASSEWGGRYNEQFF
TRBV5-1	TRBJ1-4	CASSPGTGSEKLFF
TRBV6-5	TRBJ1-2	CASSPGSTNYGYTF
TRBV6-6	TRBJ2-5	CASSYGQGDETQYF
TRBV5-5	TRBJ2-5	CASSLAVGQGRKETQYF
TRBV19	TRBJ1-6	CATRPSSYNSPLHF
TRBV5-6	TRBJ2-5	CASSTGETQYF
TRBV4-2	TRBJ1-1	CASSPDRAEAFF
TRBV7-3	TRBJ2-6	CASSRGQGSGANVLTF
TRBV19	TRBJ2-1	CASRVTSGLINEQFF
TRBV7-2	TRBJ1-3	CASSRANTIYF
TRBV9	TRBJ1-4	CASRRSSDRGGTNEKLFF
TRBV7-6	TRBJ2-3	CASSLKGGPTTDTQYF
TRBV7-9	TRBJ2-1	CASSPGLAGGRRSYNEQFF
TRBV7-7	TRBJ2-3	CASSFSRGGTDTQYF
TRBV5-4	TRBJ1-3	CASSLDPGTGGNTIYF
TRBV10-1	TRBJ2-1	CASSSEGEQFF
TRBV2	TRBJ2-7	CASSEGKGTVSYEQYF
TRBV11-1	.	CASSGYYEQYF
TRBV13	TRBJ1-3	CASRGQSSGNTIYF
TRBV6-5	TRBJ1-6	CASSYSQGARYSPLHF
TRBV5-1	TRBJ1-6	CASSFRTGSYNSPLHF
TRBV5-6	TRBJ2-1	CASSSGTSVNEQFF
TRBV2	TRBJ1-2	CASLRQSEFGYTF
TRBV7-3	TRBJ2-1	CASSKDRGVNEQFF
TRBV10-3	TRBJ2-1	CAISESIAGGGYNEQFF
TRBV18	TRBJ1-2	CASSRDEVTYGYTF
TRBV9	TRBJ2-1	CASSVDGGQGYNNEQFF
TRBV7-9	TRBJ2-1	CASSLGQFINEQFF
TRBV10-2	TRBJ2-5	CASSDPRGQDGETQYF
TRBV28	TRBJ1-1	CASSFPRGGMGTEAFF